This T cell receptor (beta chain) was obtained from a study of cytomegalovirus exposure and HLA in healthy donors. For the study at large: In a later analysis, it was reported that the 120 validation repertoires had been produced on the same platform as the 690 or so repertoires belonging to the first cohort. Study outcomes and limitations: In a later analysis, first-cohort TCR clusters were found to tend to co-occur in the 130 or so validation repertoires. Cytomegalovirus-associated TCR beta chains were listed, numbering 150 to 200.

A note on this clone: The target antigen is unknown.

It was the 120-subject validation cohort, separate from the approximately 680-subject first cohort, to which the donors belonged. The V and J ends lost 2 bases and 8 bases, in that order; junction bases with no gene match: 9. Germline V gene sequence: CDR1 KGHSH, CDR2 LQKENI. The CDR3 loop spans 16 amino acids. Libraries were prepared by immunoSEQ multiplex PCR; TCRdb keeps only in-frame clonotypes and omits some of them. The table includes roughly 250,000 clones, almost 90% detected once. Sample: PBMCs. This chain uses TRBV18 with TRBJ1-6; 7 bases are shared with TRBD1. This receptor was taken from a woman younger than 30 in good health and CMV-seronegative. The CDR3 sequence: CASSPTLDRPDSPLHF. For the CDR3, the DNA is TGTGCCAGCTCACCAACCCTGGACAGGCCGGATTCACCCCTCCACTTT.